The next 32 T cell receptor beta chains were all read from a single sample in a study of cytomegalovirus exposure and HLA in healthy donors. With 60 Vbeta and 13 Jbeta primers, the PCR was carried out. Data came from immunoSEQ multiplex PCR; TCRdb stores just in-frame clones and leaves some out. The sample lists some 120,000 clones, about 79% occurring once. Specimen: PBMCs. Every receptor here comes from a man younger than 35 in good health and CMV-seronegative.

V is TRBV6-6 and J is TRBJ2-3; D perhaps matches TRBD2 (5 bases). V lost 7 bases and J lost 4, with 15 bases in between. This CDR3 region has 14 residues. In germline, CDR1 is MNHNY, CDR2 SVGAGI (reference sequence). For the CDR3, the DNA is TGTGCCAGCACGCATCCTAGCCTGGCAGATACGCAGTATTTT. Protein product: CASTHPSLADTQYF.

This clone was seen a handful of times. The rearrangement links TRBV7-6 to TRBJ1-5; TRBD1 is a possible D gene (5 bases). This CDR3 comprises 15 residues. CDR1 and CDR2 (germline): SGHVS, FNYEAQ. V was shortened by 1 base and J by 2 bases, with 9 bases between the two germline ends. In DNA, the CDR3 is TGTGCCAGCAGCTTAGAAGACAGAGGCAATCAGCCCCAGCATTTT. As protein: CASSLEDRGNQPQHF.

The chain is built from TRBV21-1 and TRBJ2-7; the D call TRBD1 from the table was never checked on the DNA. TRBV21-1 is deemed a pseudogene. This CDR3 spans 16 amino acids. The CDR3 spells CASSKAGATRSYEQYV. The CDR3 coding sequence is TGTGCCAGCAGCAAAGCAGGGGCTACCCGCTCCTACGAGCAGTACGTC.

The chain has TRBV7-2 and TRBJ2-5; 15 bases match TRBD2. Germline assignment: CDR1 SGHTA and CDR2 FQGNSA. The CDR3 spans 18 residues. J gave up 4 bases and V 2 bases, and 8 bases lay outside the gene matches. For the CDR3, the DNA is TGTGCCAGCAGCTTAATGGGACTAGCGGGAGGAGCCCCAGAGACCCAGTACTTC. It encodes CASSLMGLAGGAPETQYF.

The V and J genes are TRBV14 and TRBJ2-7, with D tentatively TRBD2 (6 bases). The germline V gene encodes CDR1 SGHDN and CDR2 FVKESK. Trimming shortened V by 3 bases and J by 4 bases, and 16 bases separated the two germline ends. The CDR3 is made up of 15 amino acids. This chain's CDR3 is CASSHSYAGIYEQYF. The CDR3, as DNA: TGTGCCAGCAGCCATAGTTACGCGGGGATATACGAGCAGTACTTC.

CDR3 sequence: CAWRRQREKLFF. The CDR3 DNA follows: TGTGCCTGGAGGAGACAGCGAGAAAAACTGTTTTTT. This chain joins TRBV30 and TRBJ1-4, with D possibly TRBD1 on 5 matching bases. Germline V gene data show CDR1 as GTSNPN and CDR2 as SVGIG (reference sequence). This CDR3 spans 12 amino acids. V dropped 3 bases and J dropped 8 bases, with 10 bases sitting between them.

The chain uses TRBV11-3 and TRBJ2-3; TRBD1 matches 11 bases. J was trimmed by 3 bases and V by 4 bases; bases with no gene match: 12. This CDR3 comprises 18 residues. Germline CDR1 and CDR2: SGHNT and YENEEA. The CDR3 is CASSSPGQGVVGTDTQYF. The CDR3 coding sequence is TGTGCCAGCAGCTCCCCGGGACAGGGGGTTGTTGGAACAGATACGCAGTATTTT.

The rearrangement joins TRBV6-5 to TRBJ1-5, with D unresolved. The germline V and J ends were trimmed by 2 bases and 8 bases, with 10 bases remaining between them. The CDR3 consists of 13 residues. Per germline, CDR1 MNHEY and CDR2 SVGAGI. CDR3 amino acids: CASSYDFGKPQHF. Here the CDR3 DNA reads TGTGCCAGCAGTTACGATTTCGGGAAGCCCCAGCATTTT.

The genes are TRBV4-3 and TRBJ2-1; D possibly corresponds to TRBD2 (6 bases). There are 19 residues in the CDR3. Per germline, CDR1 LGHNA and CDR2 YSLEER. Trimming took off 4 bases at V and 0 bases at J, with 22 bases between the two ends. Written as DNA, the CDR3 is TGCGCCAGCAGCCCCCGCGCGTTAGCGGACCGCAGCTCCTACAATGAGCAGTTCTTC. It specifies CASSPRALADRSSYNEQFF.

Concerning this clone: The germline gene is not matched at one end of the junction; a read error may be the cause. J is TRBJ2-2 and V is TRBV18; D may be TRBD2 (5 bases). Germline lookup yields CDR1 KGHSH and CDR2 LQKENI. The CDR3 sequence is 13 residues long. CDR3: CASSSGSTGEPFF. DNA of the CDR3: TGTGCCAGCTCCTCGGGGAGCACCGGGGAGCCGTTTTTT.

This sequence joins TRBV27 and TRBJ2-7, with 8 bases lining up with TRBD1. V was clipped by 3 bases and J by 4 bases; unmatched bases: 8. Germline V lookup: CDR1 MNHEY, CDR2 SMNVEV (reference sequence). The CDR3 has 15 residues. The CDR3 reads CASSFRAGGPYEQYF. The CDR3 nucleotides are TGTGCCAGCAGTTTTCGGGCAGGGGGCCCTTACGAGCAGTACTTC.

This rearrangement joins TRBV7-3 to TRBJ2-2; D is possibly TRBD2 (6 bases). V lost 5 bases and J 2 bases, leaving 9 bases between the germline ends. The germline V gene encodes CDR1 SGHTA and CDR2 FQGTGA. CDR3 length: 14 residues. For the CDR3, the DNA is TGTGCCAGCAGCCCGACTAGTAACACCGGGGAGCTGTTTTTT. It codes for CASSPTSNTGELFF.

The rearrangement uses TRBV4-1 and TRBJ1-5; D is ambiguous. V shed 4 bases and J shed 3 bases, with 19 bases lying between them. The germline V gene has CDR1 MGHRA and CDR2 YSYEKL. The CDR3 length is 17 residues. In nucleotides, the CDR3 is TGCGCCAGCAGCCCCCCTATATCGGCAGGCTTCAATCAGCCCCAGCATTTT. It is translated as CASSPPISAGFNQPQHF.

CDR3 DNA: TGTGCCAGCAGATTAGAGGATTGCGGCTACACCTTC. This encodes CASRLEDCGYTF. This chain links TRBV2 with TRBJ1-2; the D is unclear. Germline CDR1 is SNHLY and CDR2 is FYNNEI. Trimming took off 6 bases at V and 8 bases at J, with 13 bases between the two ends. This CDR3 comprises 12 residues.

This clone was found a few times. This chain links TRBV11-2 with TRBJ1-4, with a possible D match to TRBD1 (5 bases). This CDR3 has 13 amino acids. Trimming took 2 bases from V and 17 from J, leaving 18 bases between them. Germline loops: CDR1 SGHAT, CDR2 FQNNGV. The CDR3 bases are TGTGCCAGCAGCTTATTCAGGACGGGGGAGTATTTTTTT. This gives the protein CASSLFRTGEYFF.

A single count supports this clone. The genes are TRBV6-5 and TRBJ2-7; perhaps TRBD1 as D (6 bases). The CDR3 totals 15 residues. Germline V lookup: CDR1 MNHEY, CDR2 SVGAGI. V shed 6 bases and J shed 3 bases, with 18 bases lying between them. Here the CDR3 DNA reads TGTGCCAGCAGCTCAGGGACCAGGGGAGTCTACGAGCAGTACTTC. Its translation is CASSSGTRGVYEQYF.

This clone was counted only a few times. This chain connects TRBV5-1 to TRBJ2-7, with 10 positions matching TRBD1. CDR3 size: 14 residues. V lost 7 bases and J lost 1; bases outside the gene matches: 5. Per germline, CDR1 SGHRS and CDR2 YFSETQ. The CDR3 DNA sequence: TGCGCCAGCGGAGACAGGGGGCAATCCTACGAGCAGTACTTC. Translated, it gives CASGDRGQSYEQYF.

The chain is built from TRBV9 and TRBJ2-2, with 10 bases aligning to TRBD2. The length of the CDR3 is 15 residues. V shed 1 base, J shed 7 bases, and the junction held 4 bases outside the gene matches. Germline V gene data show CDR1 as SGDLS and CDR2 as YYNGEE. In nucleotides, the CDR3 is TGTGCCAGCAGCGTAACTAGCGGGAATGTCGGGGAGCTGTTTTTT. It is translated as CASSVTSGNVGELFF.

The V call is TRBV6-5, the J call TRBJ1-2; 9 bases align to TRBD1. Germline V CDR1 and CDR2: MNHEY, SVGAGI. This CDR3 has 15 amino acids. V trimming: 6 bases; J trimming: 5 bases; junction bases outside the gene matches: 10. In nucleotides, the CDR3 is TGTGCCAGCAGCCAAGGACAGGGGTGGTGGTATGGCTACACCTTC. It is translated as CASSQGQGWWYGYTF.

The CDR3, as DNA: TGTGCCAGTAGTAGCAGGGACAATCAGCCCCAGCATTTT. This translates into CASSSRDNQPQHF. This chain uses TRBV19 with TRBJ1-5, with a weak D call TRBD1 (5 bases). With 4 bases removed from V and 3 bases from J, the gap between germline ends came to 7 bases. The CDR3 runs to 13 residues. From germline, CDR1 is LNHDA and CDR2 SQIVND (reference sequence).

The V call is TRBV2, the J call TRBJ1-5; D is possibly TRBD1 (5 bases). Germline V gene data show CDR1 as SNHLY and CDR2 as FYNNEI. V lost 8 bases, J lost 0 bases, and 14 bases lay in between. The CDR3 has 15 residues. CDR3 coding DNA: TGTGCCAGCCGAAGGGGAGGGGTTAGCAATCAGCCCCAGCATTTT. It yields the protein CASRRGGVSNQPQHF.

This chain joins TRBV4-1 and TRBJ2-1; 14 bases match TRBD2. This CDR3 has 17 residues. From germline, CDR1 is MGHRA and CDR2 YSYEKL. V shed 11 bases and J 9 bases; nucleotides not matched to a gene: 18. As DNA, the CDR3 is TGCGCCTCACGCCGGGCGACTAGCGGGAGGGCCAGGGGTGAGCAGTTCTTC. The encoded protein is CASRRATSGRARGEQFF.

This sequence joins TRBV15 and TRBJ1-6; D is ambiguous. There are 13 residues in the CDR3. Germline CDR1 and CDR2: LNHNV and YYDKDF (reference sequence). The V end was cut by 3 bases, the J end by 5 bases, with 5 bases between. CDR3: CATSRGDNSPLHF. CDR3 DNA sequence: TGTGCCACCAGCAGGGGAGATAATTCACCCCTCCACTTT.

CDR3 nucleotide sequence: TGCGCCAGCAGCCTCGGACAGATAGGGGACACAGATACGCAGTATTTT. It yields the protein CASSLGQIGDTDTQYF. The chain links TRBV5-1 to TRBJ2-3, with D maybe TRBD1 (6 bases). Per the germline V gene, CDR1 is SGHRS and CDR2 is YFSETQ. V lost 4 bases and J lost 2, with 17 bases in between. The CDR3 is 16 amino acids.

The J gene is TRBJ1-1, the V gene TRBV28; perhaps TRBD1 as D (6 bases). The CDR3 covers 15 residues. V shed 1 base and J shed 6 bases, with 15 bases lying between them. Germline CDR1 is MDHEN and CDR2 is SYDVKM. The CDR3 region is CASSLSLRTAPEAFF. The CDR3 bases are TGTGCCAGCAGTTTATCCTTACGGACAGCCCCTGAAGCTTTCTTT.

The rearrangement uses TRBV30 and TRBJ2-1; 7 nucleotides match TRBD2. From germline, CDR1 is GTSNPN and CDR2 SVGIG (reference sequence). This CDR3 contains 15 residues. V lost 1 base to trimming and J lost 7 bases; unmatched junction nucleotides: 10. The CDR3 DNA reads TGTGCCTGGAGTGCTTTTGGGGAGGGCCGTAATGAGCAGTTCTTC. This translates into CAWSAFGEGRNEQFF.

The chain carries TRBV7-9 and TRBJ2-1; D not resolved. V shed 3 bases and J shed 9 bases, with 3 bases lying between them. Germline V gene sequence: CDR1 SEHNR, CDR2 FQNEAQ (reference sequence). The CDR3 consists of 10 residues. CDR3 sequence reads: CASSFIEQFF. The CDR3 DNA reads as TGTGCCAGCAGCTTCATTGAGCAGTTCTTC.

The J gene is TRBJ2-7, the V gene TRBV28; maybe TRBD2 (6 bases). The germline V and J ends were trimmed by 7 bases and 5 bases, with 15 bases remaining between them. The CDR3 consists of 13 residues. Germline V gene sequence: CDR1 MDHEN, CDR2 SYDVKM. The CDR3 DNA follows: TGTGCCAGCATGATAGCGGAGCGGAACGAGCAGTACTTC. Translated, it gives CASMIAERNEQYF.

The sample holds a few counts of this clone. The rearrangement links TRBV11-2 to TRBJ1-1; tentatively, D is TRBD1 (5 bases). CDR1 is SGHAT, CDR2 FQNNGV, per germline. V was pared by 3 bases and J by 7 bases, with 6 bases between. The length of the CDR3 is 11 residues. The CDR3 nucleotides are TGTGCCAGCAGCTTTGACAGTGAAGCTTTCTTT. It encodes CASSFDSEAFF. The variable domain in full, with the rest retrieved from reference TRBV11-2 and TRBJ1-1, is EAGVAQSPRYKIIEKRQSVAFWCNPISGHATLYWYQQILGQGPKLLIQFQNNGVVDDSQLPKDRFSAERLKGVDSTLKIQPAKLEDSAVYLCASSFDSEAFFGQGTRLTVV.

This clone was picked up one time. The rearrangement joins TRBV27 to TRBJ2-1; 7 positions match TRBD2. Trimming cost V 6 bases and J 1 base; bases outside gene matches: 12. This CDR3 is built from 17 residues. The V gene's germline CDR1 is MNHEY and CDR2 SMNVEV (reference sequence). This chain's CDR3 is CASSHMNLAVSYNEQFF. CDR3 nucleotide sequence: TGTGCCAGCAGCCACATGAACCTAGCGGTTTCCTACAATGAGCAGTTCTTC.

Only a few counts were recorded for this clone. The genes are TRBV7-2 and TRBJ2-3; 10 bases map to TRBD2. The length of the CDR3 is 17 residues. Germline V gene data show CDR1 as SGHTA and CDR2 as FQGNSA. J lost 2 bases, V lost 5 bases, and 10 bases had no gene match. CDR3 coding DNA: TGTGCCAGCAGCCCCAATTTAGCGGGAGGTCTCACAGATACGCAGTATTTT. Translating it yields CASSPNLAGGLTDTQYF.

The genes are TRBV30 and TRBJ1-4; the D gene is possibly TRBD1 (5 bases). With 3 bases removed from V and 7 bases from J, the gap between germline ends came to 12 bases. The CDR3 is 13 residues long. Germline V CDR1 and CDR2: GTSNPN, SVGIG (reference sequence). CDR3 sequence reads: CAWSGQGGEKLFF. DNA of the CDR3: TGTGCCTGGAGCGGTCAGGGTGGTGAAAAACTGTTTTTT.